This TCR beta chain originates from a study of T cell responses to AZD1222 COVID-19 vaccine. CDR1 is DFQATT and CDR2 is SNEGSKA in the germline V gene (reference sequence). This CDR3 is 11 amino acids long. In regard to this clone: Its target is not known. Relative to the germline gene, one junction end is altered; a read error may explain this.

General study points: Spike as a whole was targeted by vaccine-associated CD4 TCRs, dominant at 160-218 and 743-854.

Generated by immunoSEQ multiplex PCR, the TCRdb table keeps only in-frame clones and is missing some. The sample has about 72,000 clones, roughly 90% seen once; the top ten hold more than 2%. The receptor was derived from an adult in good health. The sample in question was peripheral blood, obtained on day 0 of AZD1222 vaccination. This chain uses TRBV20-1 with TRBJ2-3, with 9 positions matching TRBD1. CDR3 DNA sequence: TGCAGTGCTAGCGGGACAGGGATATTCCCTTTT. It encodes CSASGTGIFPF.